Listed below are T cell receptor beta chains from one sample, sequenced in a study of Graves' ophthalmopathy and Graves' hyperthyroidism. MiXCR, run by TCRdb on the multiplex PCR reads, gives a single entry per CDR3 protein. The sample lists approximately 540,000 distinct CDR3 sequences; about 35% were seen once. Sample: peripheral blood or thyroid tissue (not recorded which). These receptors were obtained from an adult man with Graves' hyperthyroidism. The CDR3 runs from the conserved cysteine through the conserved F or W. D genes are given only for firm matches. Only part of the rows carry a size: once, few, many, or a class if the clone is expanded.

TRBJ2-2 | TRBD1 | 14 | few | TRBV6-6 | CASSSLDRDGELFF | TGTGCCAGCAGTTCCTTGGACAGGGACGGGGAGCTGTTTTTT
TRBJ1-2 | TRBD1 | 15 | . | TRBV2 | CASSPLGQGTYGYTF | TGTGCCAGCAGTCCCCTGGGACAGGGGACCTATGGCTACACCTTC
TRBJ2-7 | . | 15 | many | TRBV7-6 | CASSLVAGESLEQYF | TGTGCCAGCAGCTTAGTGGCAGGAGAGTCACTCGAGCAGTACTTC
TRBJ2-5 | . | 16 | . | TRBV5-5 | CASSQIQGDIAETQYF | TGCGCCAGCAGCCAGATCCAGGGCGATATTGCAGAGACCCAGTACTTC
TRBJ2-7 | . | 15 | many | TRBV29-1 | CSVEDPQGATYEQYF | TGCAGCGTTGAAGATCCCCAGGGAGCAACCTACGAGCAGTACTTC
TRBJ2-5 | TRBD1 | 17 | many | TRBV4-2 | CASSQETGTGRQETQYF | TGTGCCAGCAGCCAAGAAACGGGGACAGGTCGGCAAGAGACCCAGTACTTC
TRBJ1-5 | TRBD1 | 15 | once | TRBV10-3 | CAISGGQGVGQPQHF | TGTGCCATCAGCGGCGGACAGGGGGTAGGTCAGCCCCAGCATTTT
TRBJ1-2 | . | 11 | . | TRBV18 | CASSMPGSYTF | TGTGCCAGCTCAATGCCGGGGAGCTACACCTTC
TRBJ2-6 | . | 15 | . | TRBV10-3 | CAISYSGMGANVLTF | TGTGCCATCAGTTACTCGGGGATGGGGGCCAACGTCCTGACTTTC
TRBJ1-1 | . | 16 | many | TRBV4-1 | CASSQTGALSNTEAFF | TGCGCCAGCAGCCAGACCGGGGCTCTATCGAACACTGAAGCTTTCTTT